This entry concerns a single T cell receptor (beta chain). Antigen specificity is unknown. One end of the junction is discordant with germline, which a read error may explain. These data are taken from a study of blood T cells in healthy people across ages. Collection of around 10 milliliters of peripheral blood was performed for each donor. Overall study results and limits: Naive CD4+ cells and diversity were both higher in long-lived donors than in aged donors.

Germline V CDR1 and CDR2: SNHLY, FYNNEI. The CDR3 spans 12 residues. Alongside a J-beta primer mix, a sample-barcoded 5' primer served in a second PCR lasting roughly 6 to 11 cycles. Each cDNA was tagged by a template-switch adaptor containing 12 random nucleotides. Researchers report that each sample yielded at least 2.5 million CDR3-containing paired-end reads. A single record per CDR3 protein comes from TCRdb applying MiXCR to the 5' RACE reads. Of 660,000 or so distinct CDR3 sequences in the sample, around three fifths were seen once. The genes are TRBV2 and TRBJ2-4, with no clear D. The source material was blood. The sequence came from a man in his 60s in good health. The CDR3 protein is CASREDPTIQYF. Written as DNA, the CDR3 is TGTGCCAGCAGGGAAGACCCAACCATTCAGTACTTC.